These 22 T cell receptor beta chains came from one sample sequenced in a study of T cells in Graves' hyperthyroidism and ophthalmopathy. It was RNA transcripts that yielded the amplified TCR beta CDR3 regions. RT-PCR in the first round (using the HTBI primer set) targeted the TCR CDR3. Via MiXCR, TCRdb re-called the multiplex PCR reads, giving one row per CDR3 protein. This sample has about 580,000 distinct CDR3 sequences, with about half found just once. Material for sequencing was peripheral blood or thyroid tissue (not recorded which). The source is a woman under 30 with Graves' hyperthyroidism.

This clonotype was seen a handful of times. The rearrangement joins TRBV7-9 to TRBJ1-4, with a possible D match to TRBD1 (5 bases). CDR3 length: 11 amino acids. Trimming stripped 1 base from V and 16 bases from J, with 10 bases between. Germline V gives CDR1 SEHNR, CDR2 FQNEAQ (reference sequence). The CDR3 coding sequence is TGTGCCAGCAGCTTAGTTTCCGGACAGTTTTTT. Translation: CASSLVSGQFF.

The chain employs TRBV15 and TRBJ1-2; no reliable D call. The CDR3 is 15 amino acids. Germline V CDR1 and CDR2: LNHNV, YYDKDF (reference sequence). The V end was cut by 0 bases, the J end by 8 bases, with 16 bases between. The DNA for the CDR3 is TGTGCCACCAGCAGAGATGCAGGCCCAGCGGGAGGCTACACCTTC. It yields the protein CATSRDAGPAGGYTF. The full variable domain, in which reference TRBV15 and TRBJ1-2 provide the parts outside the CDR3, is DAMVIQNPRYQVTQFGKPVTLSCSQTLNHNVMYWYQQKSSQAPKLLFHYYDKDFNNEADTPDNFQSRRPNTSFCFLDIRSPGLGDTAMYLCATSRDAGPAGGYTFGSGTRLTVV.

This clonotype showed up just once. V and J are TRBV7-2 and TRBJ2-5, with 7 bases that match TRBD1. Near its end, the DNA agrees better with TRBJ2-1, so the J call may be wrong. From germline, CDR1 is SGHTA and CDR2 FQGNSA. The CDR3 has 14 amino acids. Here the CDR3 reads CASSIYRGNNEQFF. In DNA, the CDR3 is TGTGCCAGCAGCATATACAGGGGAAACAATGAGCAGTTCTTC.

The chain has TRBV20-1 and TRBJ2-2; D is unresolved. This CDR3 region has 13 residues. Germline V CDR1 and CDR2: DFQATT, SNEGSKA (reference sequence). The V end was cut by 2 bases, the J end by 9 bases, with 13 bases between. The CDR3 coding sequence is TGCAGTGCTAGACCCTCAAACGGCTGGGAGCTGTTTTTT. Translation: CSARPSNGWELFF.

This clonotype was seen many times. This chain uses TRBV7-2 with TRBJ1-1; D is undetermined. The germline V gene encodes CDR1 SGHTA and CDR2 FQGNSA. V lost 1 base and J lost 6, with 12 bases in between. The CDR3 sequence is 14 residues long. The CDR3, as DNA: TGTGCCAGCAGCTTAGAACCACACGAGGCTGAAGCTTTCTTT. Protein: CASSLEPHEAEAFF.

This clonotype was seen a single time. A much more abundant neighbour one base away suggests this may be a read error. The J gene is TRBJ2-7, the V gene TRBV27; 9 nucleotides agree with TRBD1. In germline, CDR1 is MNHEY, CDR2 SMNVEV (reference sequence). The CDR3 runs to 14 residues. The CDR3 region is CASSFRDRAYGQYF. CDR3 DNA: TGTGCCAGCAGTTTCCGGGACAGGGCCTACGGGCAGTACTTC.

On this clonotype itself: One base away lies a much larger clone, so this may be a sequencing read error. The chain links TRBV11-2 to TRBJ2-2; D assignment may be TRBD1 or TRBD2 (5 bases each). This CDR3 contains 15 residues. The V gene's germline CDR1 is SGHAT and CDR2 FQNNGV. In nucleotides, the CDR3 is TGTGCCAGCAGCCCGGGACCCTCGAACACCAGGGAGCTGTTTTTT. Its translation is CASSPGPSNTRELFF.

This clonotype was seen ten or more times. The chain is built from TRBV6-1 and TRBJ1-5; no clear D gene. Germline lookup yields CDR1 MNHNS and CDR2 SASEGT. Between the trimmed V and J ends, which lost 2 bases and 7 bases, there was a span of 15 bases. CDR3 length equals 15 residues. DNA of the CDR3: TGTGCCAGCAGTGAACGTCCGGAGGGCGGGCAGCCCCAGCATTTT. Translation gives CASSERPEGGQPQHF.

This clonotype was counted a single time. This chain connects TRBV2 to TRBJ1-1, with D unresolved. CDR1 and CDR2 (germline): SNHLY, FYNNEI. This CDR3 has 12 amino acids. V was pared by 8 bases and J by 8 bases, with 15 bases between. The CDR3 region is CASVKGIGEAFF. The CDR3 nucleotides are TGTGCCAGCGTGAAGGGTATCGGGGAAGCTTTCTTT. Full variable domain (rest looked up from reference TRBV2 and TRBJ1-1): EPEVTQTPSHQVTQMGQEVILRCVPISNHLYFYWYRQILGQKVEFLVSFYNNEISEKSEIFDDQFSVERPDGSNFTLKIRSTKLEDSAMYFCASVKGIGEAFFGQGTRLTVV.

Many counts were recorded for this clonotype. The chain couples TRBV20-1 to TRBJ1-1; D ambiguous. Per the germline V gene, CDR1 is DFQATT and CDR2 is SNEGSKA (reference sequence). The CDR3 is made up of 12 amino acids. Trimming took 3 bases from V and 4 from J, leaving 9 bases between them. This CDR3 reads CSARRGSTEAFF. Written as DNA, the CDR3 is TGCAGTGCTAGGCGGGGAAGCACTGAAGCTTTCTTT.

This clonotype was detected ten times or more. The chain joins TRBV6-6 to TRBJ2-5; TRBD1 aligns across 9 bases. With V trimmed by 7 bases and J by 3 bases, 9 bases remained unmatched. The germline V gene has CDR1 MNHNY and CDR2 SVGAGI (reference sequence). This CDR3 is 15 amino acids long. CDR3 sequence: CASTAWTGEEETQYF. The DNA for the CDR3 is TGTGCCAGCACGGCATGGACAGGGGAAGAAGAGACCCAGTACTTC.

This clonotype appeared a few times. J is TRBJ2-7 and V is TRBV27; D is uncertain. Trimming left V 3 bases short and J 3 bases short, with 9 bases between. Germline CDR1 MNHEY, CDR2 SMNVEV (reference sequence). The CDR3 has 13 residues. CDR3 DNA: TGTGCCAGCAGTTTCGAATCCGGCTACGAGCAGTACTTC. Protein sequence: CASSFESGYEQYF.

This rearrangement joins TRBV12-3 or TRBV12-4 to TRBJ1-5; 12 bases are a match to TRBD1. V lost 6 bases, J lost 7 bases, and 4 bases stayed unmatched. The CDR3 spans 14 residues. CDR3 loop: CASRGQGAEQPQHF. The CDR3 DNA reads as TGTGCCAGCAGGGGACAGGGGGCTGAGCAGCCCCAGCATTTT.

This clonotype was detected ten times or more. The chain uses TRBV29-1 and TRBJ1-4, with D tentatively TRBD1 (5 bases). CDR1 and CDR2 (germline): SQVTM, ANQGSEA. V lost 6 bases and J lost 8, with 19 bases in between. CDR3 length equals 14 residues. CDR3 residues: CSVIARVRNEKLFF. The CDR3 DNA follows: TGCAGCGTAATAGCCAGGGTTAGGAACGAAAAACTGTTTTTT.

This clonotype was seen a few times. This chain links TRBV27 with TRBJ2-2, with 7 bases lining up with TRBD1. The CDR3 is 14 residues long. V shed 4 bases and J 4 bases; nucleotides not matched to a gene: 3. Germline values: CDR1 MNHEY, CDR2 SMNVEV (reference sequence). Written as DNA, the CDR3 is TGTGCCAGCAGTTGGGACAGAAGCACCGGGGAGCTGTTTTTT. This gives the protein CASSWDRSTGELFF.

This clonotype has ten or more counts. The chain carries TRBV27 and TRBJ2-2, with D perhaps TRBD2 (6 bases). This CDR3 is 16 amino acids long. V lost 7 bases and J lost 0, with 15 bases in between. Germline loops: CDR1 MNHEY, CDR2 SMNVEV (reference sequence). CDR3 DNA: TGTGCCAGCACTCAAGGGCGGGGCCCGAACACCGGGGAGCTGTTTTTT. Protein product: CASTQGRGPNTGELFF.

Here the CDR3 DNA reads TGCAGTGCTCCACAGGGGGCCGACACCGGGGAGCTGTTTTTT. Translated, it gives CSAPQGADTGELFF. The chain has TRBV20-1 and TRBJ2-2; 9 nucleotides match TRBD1. Germline assignment: CDR1 DFQATT and CDR2 SNEGSKA (reference sequence). The CDR3 consists of 14 residues. V lost 5 bases to trimming and J lost 3 bases; unmatched junction nucleotides: 4.

V gene TRBV7-2 combines with J gene TRBJ1-2; a possible D gene is TRBD1 (5 bases). This CDR3 has 13 residues. In germline, CDR1 is SGHTA, CDR2 FQGNSA. V lost 7 bases and J 5 bases, leaving 14 bases between the germline ends. CDR3 in amino acids: CASNPDSRYGYTF. CDR3 DNA sequence: TGTGCCAGCAACCCAGACAGTCGGTATGGCTACACCTTC.

This clonotype has a count of ten or more. In nucleotides, the CDR3 is TGCACCCACCCTGGCGAGCAGTACTTC. Amino acid sequence: CTHPGEQYF. V usage is TRBV29-1 and J usage is TRBJ2-7, with D hard to call. Germline V lookup: CDR1 SQVTM, CDR2 ANQGSEA. CDR3 length equals 9 residues.

The gene calls are TRBV7-2 and TRBJ2-3; 10 bases agree with TRBD2. CDR1 is SGHTA, CDR2 FQGNSA, per germline. CDR3 size: 16 residues. V shed 5 bases and J 5 bases; nucleotides not matched to a gene: 10. CDR3 sequence (DNA): TGTGCCAGCAGCCTCAGCGGGAGGGCCAGGGAAGATACGCAGTATTTT. Amino acid sequence: CASSLSGRAREDTQYF.

The table lists this clonotype with many counts. J is TRBJ2-7 and V is TRBV29-1; D is tentatively TRBD1 or TRBD2 (5 bases each). Trimming pared 3 bases from V and 7 bases from J, leaving 16 bases between. Germline CDR1 reads SQVTM; CDR2 reads ANQGSEA. The CDR3 extends over 13 amino acids. Here the CDR3 reads CSVEFRGLGEQYF. Here the CDR3 DNA reads TGCAGCGTTGAGTTTCGGGGCTTAGGTGAGCAGTACTTC.

This clonotype was recorded at least ten times. The chain recombines TRBV5-1 with TRBJ2-5, with 9 bases lining up with TRBD2. Germline V CDR1 and CDR2: SGHRS, YFSETQ. The CDR3 runs 17 residues. V gave up 3 bases and J gave up 0 bases; unmatched junction bases: 9. The CDR3 spells CASSSPSSGTYQETQYF. CDR3 bases: TGCGCCAGCAGCTCCCCCTCTAGCGGGACGTACCAAGAGACCCAGTACTTC.